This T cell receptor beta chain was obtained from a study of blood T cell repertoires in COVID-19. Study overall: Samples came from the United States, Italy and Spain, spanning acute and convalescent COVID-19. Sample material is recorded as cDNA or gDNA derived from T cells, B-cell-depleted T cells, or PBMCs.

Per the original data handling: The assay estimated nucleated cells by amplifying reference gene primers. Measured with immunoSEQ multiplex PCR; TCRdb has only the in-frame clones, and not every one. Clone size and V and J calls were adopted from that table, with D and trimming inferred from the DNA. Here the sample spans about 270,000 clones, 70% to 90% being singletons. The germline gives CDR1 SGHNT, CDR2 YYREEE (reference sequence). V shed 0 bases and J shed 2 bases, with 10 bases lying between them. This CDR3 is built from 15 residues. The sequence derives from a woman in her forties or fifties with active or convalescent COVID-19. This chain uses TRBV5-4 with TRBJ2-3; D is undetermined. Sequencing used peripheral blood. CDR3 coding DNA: TGTGCCAGCAGCTTGGAGGCGGTCTTCACAGATACGCAGTATTTT. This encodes CASSLEAVFTDTQYF.